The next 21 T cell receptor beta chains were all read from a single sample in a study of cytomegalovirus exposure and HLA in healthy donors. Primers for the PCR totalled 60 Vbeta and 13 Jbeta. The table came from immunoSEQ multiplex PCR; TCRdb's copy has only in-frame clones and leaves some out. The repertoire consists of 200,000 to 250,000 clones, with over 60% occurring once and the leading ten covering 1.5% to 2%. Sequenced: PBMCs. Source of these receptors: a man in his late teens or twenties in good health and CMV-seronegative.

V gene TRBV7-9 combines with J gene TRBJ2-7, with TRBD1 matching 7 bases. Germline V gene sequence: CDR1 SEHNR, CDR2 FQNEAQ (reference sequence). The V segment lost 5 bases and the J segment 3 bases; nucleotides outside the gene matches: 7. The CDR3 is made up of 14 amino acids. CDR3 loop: CASSLRDRFYEQYF. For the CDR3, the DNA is TGTGCCAGCAGCCTCCGGGACAGATTCTACGAGCAGTACTTC.

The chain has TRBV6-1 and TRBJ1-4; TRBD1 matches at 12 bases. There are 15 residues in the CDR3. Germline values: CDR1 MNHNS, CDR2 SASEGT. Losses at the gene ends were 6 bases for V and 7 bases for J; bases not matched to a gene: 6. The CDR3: CASRRDRGRIEKLFF. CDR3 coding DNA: TGTGCCAGCAGGAGGGACAGGGGGCGGATTGAAAAACTGTTTTTT.

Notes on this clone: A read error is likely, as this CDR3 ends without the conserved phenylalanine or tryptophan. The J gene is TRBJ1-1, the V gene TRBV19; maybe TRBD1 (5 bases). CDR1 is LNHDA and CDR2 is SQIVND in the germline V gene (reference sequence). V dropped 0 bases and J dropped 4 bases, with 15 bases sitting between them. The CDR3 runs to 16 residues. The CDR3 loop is CASSIDQKGQGTEAFL. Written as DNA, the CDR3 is TGTGCCAGTAGTATAGATCAAAAGGGGCAGGGCACTGAAGCTTTCCTT.

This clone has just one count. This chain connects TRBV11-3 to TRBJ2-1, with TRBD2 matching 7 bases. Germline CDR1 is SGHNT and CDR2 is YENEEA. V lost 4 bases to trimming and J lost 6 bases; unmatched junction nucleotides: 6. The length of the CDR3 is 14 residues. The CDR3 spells CASSSAGDANEQFF. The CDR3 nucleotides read TGTGCCAGCAGCTCGGCGGGGGATGCCAATGAGCAGTTCTTC.

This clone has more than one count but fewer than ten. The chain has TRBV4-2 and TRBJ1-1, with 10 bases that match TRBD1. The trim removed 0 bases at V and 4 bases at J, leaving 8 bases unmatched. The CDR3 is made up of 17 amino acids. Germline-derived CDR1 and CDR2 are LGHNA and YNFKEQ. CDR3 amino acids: CASSQDGTGTGATEAFF. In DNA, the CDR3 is TGTGCCAGCAGCCAAGATGGGACCGGGACAGGGGCCACTGAAGCTTTCTTT.

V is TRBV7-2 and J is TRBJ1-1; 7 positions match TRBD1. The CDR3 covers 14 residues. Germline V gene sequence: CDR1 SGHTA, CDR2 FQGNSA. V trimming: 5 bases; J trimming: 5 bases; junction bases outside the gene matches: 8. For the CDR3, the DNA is TGTGCCAGCAGCAAAAGGGGGCGCTTAACTGAAGCTTTCTTT. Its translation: CASSKRGRLTEAFF.

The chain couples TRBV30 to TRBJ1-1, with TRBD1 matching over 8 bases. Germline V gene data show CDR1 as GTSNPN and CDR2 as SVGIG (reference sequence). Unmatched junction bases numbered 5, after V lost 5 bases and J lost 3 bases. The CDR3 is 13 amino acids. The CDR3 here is CAWSGGSYTEAFF. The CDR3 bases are TGTGCCTGGTCAGGGGGCTCCTACACTGAAGCTTTCTTT.

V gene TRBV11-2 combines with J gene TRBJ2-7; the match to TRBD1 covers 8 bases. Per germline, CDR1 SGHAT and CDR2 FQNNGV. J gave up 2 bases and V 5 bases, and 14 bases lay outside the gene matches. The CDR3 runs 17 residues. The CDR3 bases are TGTGCCAGCAGCCCCTTCCTCCGGGACAGGAATACCTACGAGCAGTACTTC. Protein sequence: CASSPFLRDRNTYEQYF.

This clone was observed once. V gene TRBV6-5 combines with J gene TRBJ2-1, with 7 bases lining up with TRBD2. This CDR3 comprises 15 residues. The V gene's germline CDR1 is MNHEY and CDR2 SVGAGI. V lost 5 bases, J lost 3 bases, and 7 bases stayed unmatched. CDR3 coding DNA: TGTGCCAGCAGTCCCCTGGCGGGGGACTACAATGAGCAGTTCTTC. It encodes CASSPLAGDYNEQFF.

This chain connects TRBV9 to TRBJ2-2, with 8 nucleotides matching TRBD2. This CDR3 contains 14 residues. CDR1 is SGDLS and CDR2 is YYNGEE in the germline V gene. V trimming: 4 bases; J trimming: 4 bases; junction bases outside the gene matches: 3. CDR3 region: CASSPLAGTGELFF. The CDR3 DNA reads TGTGCCAGCAGCCCGCTAGCGGGCACCGGGGAGCTGTTTTTT.

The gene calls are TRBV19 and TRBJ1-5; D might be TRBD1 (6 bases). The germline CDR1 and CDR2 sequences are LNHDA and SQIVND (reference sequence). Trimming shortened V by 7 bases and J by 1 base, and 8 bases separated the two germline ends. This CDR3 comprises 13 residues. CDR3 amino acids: CASTDRSNQPQHF. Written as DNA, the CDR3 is TGTGCCAGTACCGACAGGAGCAATCAGCCCCAGCATTTT.

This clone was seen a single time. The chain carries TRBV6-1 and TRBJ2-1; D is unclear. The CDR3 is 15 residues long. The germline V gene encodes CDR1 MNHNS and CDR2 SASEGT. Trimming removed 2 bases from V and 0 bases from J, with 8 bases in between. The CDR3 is CASSEYESSYNEQFF. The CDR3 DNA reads TGTGCCAGCAGTGAATACGAGAGCTCCTACAATGAGCAGTTCTTC.

For the CDR3, the DNA is TGTGCCAGCAGCTCAACCGGGACAGCGGCTTCACCCCTCCACTTT. Translating it yields CASSSTGTAASPLHF. The chain employs TRBV5-4 and TRBJ1-6; TRBD1 agrees at 7 bases. The CDR3 length is 15 residues. Germline lookup yields CDR1 SGHNT and CDR2 YYREEE (reference sequence). The trim removed 3 bases at V and 9 bases at J, leaving 9 bases unmatched.

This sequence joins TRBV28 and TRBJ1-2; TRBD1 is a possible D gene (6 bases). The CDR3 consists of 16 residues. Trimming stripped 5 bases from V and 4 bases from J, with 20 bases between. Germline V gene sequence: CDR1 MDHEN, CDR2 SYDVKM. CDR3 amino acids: CASSIPDRTARYGYTF. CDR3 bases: TGTGCCAGCAGTATACCCGATCGGACAGCCCGCTATGGCTACACCTTC.

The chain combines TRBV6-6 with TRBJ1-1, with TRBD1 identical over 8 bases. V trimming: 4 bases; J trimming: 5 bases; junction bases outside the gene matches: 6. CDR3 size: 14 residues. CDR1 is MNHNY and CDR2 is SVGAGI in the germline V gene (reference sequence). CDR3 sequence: CASSSQGDGTEAFF. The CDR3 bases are TGTGCCAGCAGTTCACAGGGGGATGGGACTGAAGCTTTCTTT.

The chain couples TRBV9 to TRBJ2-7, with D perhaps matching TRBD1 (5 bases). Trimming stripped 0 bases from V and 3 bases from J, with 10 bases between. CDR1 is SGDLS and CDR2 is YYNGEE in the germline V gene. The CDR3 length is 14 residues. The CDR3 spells CASSVDRGFYEQYF. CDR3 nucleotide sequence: TGTGCCAGCAGCGTAGATAGGGGATTCTACGAGCAGTACTTC.

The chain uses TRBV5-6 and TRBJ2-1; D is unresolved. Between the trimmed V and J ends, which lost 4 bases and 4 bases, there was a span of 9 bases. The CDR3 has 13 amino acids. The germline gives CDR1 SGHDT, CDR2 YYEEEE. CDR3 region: CASSPDIYNEQFF. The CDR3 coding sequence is TGTGCCAGCAGCCCAGACATTTACAATGAGCAGTTCTTC.

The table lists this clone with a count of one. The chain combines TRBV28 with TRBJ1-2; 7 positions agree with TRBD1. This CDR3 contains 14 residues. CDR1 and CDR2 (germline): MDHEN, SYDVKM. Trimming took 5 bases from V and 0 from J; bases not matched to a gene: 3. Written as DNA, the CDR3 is TGTGCCAGCAGTCGACAGGGAACTAACTATGGCTACACCTTC. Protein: CASSRQGTNYGYTF.

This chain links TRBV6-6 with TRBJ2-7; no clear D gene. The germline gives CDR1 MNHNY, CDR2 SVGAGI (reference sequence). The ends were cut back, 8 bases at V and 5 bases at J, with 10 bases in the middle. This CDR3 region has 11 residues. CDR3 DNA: TGTGCCAGCTCGCGGAACCACGAGCAGTACTTC. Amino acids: CASSRNHEQYF.

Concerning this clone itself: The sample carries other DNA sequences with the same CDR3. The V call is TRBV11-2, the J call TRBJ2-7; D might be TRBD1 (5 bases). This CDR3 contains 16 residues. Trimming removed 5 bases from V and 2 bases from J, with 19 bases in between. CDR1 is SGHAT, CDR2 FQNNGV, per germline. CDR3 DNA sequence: TGTGCCAGCAGCCTAGTTAGGACAAGGAACCCCTACGAGCAGTACTTC. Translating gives CASSLVRTRNPYEQYF.

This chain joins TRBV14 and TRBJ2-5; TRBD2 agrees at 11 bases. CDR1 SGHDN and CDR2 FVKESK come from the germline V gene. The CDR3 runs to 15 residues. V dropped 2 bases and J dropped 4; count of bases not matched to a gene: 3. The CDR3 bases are TGTGCCAGCAGCCAACTCGGGACTAGCGGAGAGACCCAGTACTTC. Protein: CASSQLGTSGETQYF.